A selection of T cell receptor beta chains follows, all from one sample in a study of OX40 agonist ivuxolimab in advanced cancers. Measured with immunoSEQ multiplex PCR; TCRdb has only the in-frame clones, and not every one. The sample shows over 50,000 clones, about four fifths of them seen only once. The specimen comprised CD4+ or CD8+ T cells sorted from blood, sampled in a trial of the OX40 agonist ivuxolimab. The receptors come from an adult with an advanced solid tumor such as melanoma, head and neck, liver or kidney cancer. The CDR3 runs from the conserved cysteine through the conserved F or W. A D gene is named only where the DNA matches it firmly. Only part of the rows carry a size: once, few, many, or a class if the clone is expanded.

size: NA
V: TRBV19
J: TRBJ1-2
D: TRBD1
CDR3: CASTRDRSNYGYTF
DNA: TGTGCCAGTACTAGGGACAGGTCTAACTATGGCTACACCTTC

size: NA
V: TRBV7-2
J: TRBJ2-5
D: NA
CDR3: CASAWIRQGGETQYF
DNA: TGTGCCAGCGCCTGGATCCGACAGGGAGGAGAGACCCAGTACTTC

size: medium-sized
V: TRBV6-7
J: TRBJ2-7
D: TRBD2
CDR3: CASSSRTSGFIYEQYF
DNA: TGTGCCAGCAGTTCCCGGACTAGCGGGTTTATCTACGAGCAGTACTTC

size: once
V: TRBV6-1
J: TRBJ2-7
D: TRBD2
CDR3: CASSEAGLAGLGGYRYEQYF
DNA: TGTGCCAGCAGTGAAGCGGGGCTAGCGGGCCTCGGGGGATATCGCTACGAGCAGTACTTC

size: NA
V: TRBV28
J: TRBJ2-3
D: NA
CDR3: CASSSRRGLQNTDTQYF
DNA: TGTGCCAGCAGTTCACGCCGGGGGCTACAAAACACAGATACGCAGTATTTT

size: NA
V: TRBV7-9
J: TRBJ2-1
D: TRBD2
CDR3: CASSYSGSNSEQFF
DNA: TGTGCCAGCAGTTACAGCGGGAGTAACAGCGAGCAGTTCTTC

size: NA
V: TRBV27
J: TRBJ2-3
D: TRBD2
CDR3: CASRPGTSGDTQYF
DNA: TGTGCCAGCAGACCGGGGACTAGCGGTGATACGCAGTATTTT

size: once
V: TRBV7-2
J: TRBJ2-1
D: NA
CDR3: CASSLVYEQFF
DNA: TGTGCCAGCAGCTTAGTATACGAGCAGTTCTTC

size: NA
V: TRBV5-1
J: TRBJ2-5
D: TRBD2
CDR3: CASSLGLAGPETQYF
DNA: TGCGCCAGCAGCCTGGGACTAGCGGGACCCGAGACCCAGTACTTC

size: NA
V: TRBV19
J: TRBJ1-2
D: TRBD1
CDR3: CASSTTVGQGLYGYTF
DNA: TGTGCCAGTAGTACCACCGTGGGACAGGGGCTCTATGGCTACACCTTC

size: NA
V: TRBV5-5
J: TRBJ1-2
D: NA
CDR3: CASSRATGVGYGYTF
DNA: TGTGCCAGCAGCCGGGCAACGGGAGTCGGCTATGGCTACACCTTC

size: NA
V: TRBV2
J: TRBJ2-3
D: NA
CDR3: CASRRDALGTDTQYF
DNA: TGTGCCAGCAGACGGGACGCGCTGGGCACAGATACGCAGTATTTT

size: NA
V: TRBV28
J: TRBJ2-5
D: NA
CDR3: CASSTRTFGGETQYF
DNA: TGTGCCAGCAGCACCAGGACCTTTGGAGGAGAGACCCAGTACTTC

size: NA
V: TRBV28
J: TRBJ2-7
D: TRBD1
CDR3: CASSRMTGGSYEQYF
DNA: TGTGCCAGCAGCCGTATGACAGGGGGCTCCTACGAGCAGTACTTC

size: NA
V: TRBV14
J: TRBJ2-1
D: TRBD2
CDR3: CASSQVRMLAETRADEQFF
DNA: TGTGCCAGCAGCCAAGTTCGAATGCTAGCGGAAACCAGGGCGGATGAGCAGTTCTTC

size: NA
V: TRBV19
J: TRBJ2-1
D: TRBD2
CDR3: CASSIGLAGIGNEQFF
DNA: TGTGCCAGTAGTATCGGACTAGCGGGAATTGGCAATGAGCAGTTCTTC

size: NA
V: TRBV30
J: TRBJ2-7
D: TRBD1
CDR3: CAWSSTDRAEQYF
DNA: TGTGCCTGGAGTTCTACTGACAGGGCCGAGCAGTACTTC

size: NA
V: TRBV19
J: TRBJ2-1
D: NA
CDR3: CASRATVSYNEQFF
DNA: TGTGCCAGTAGGGCTACGGTGTCCTACAATGAGCAGTTCTTC

size: NA
V: TRBV9
J: TRBJ1-2
D: TRBD1
CDR3: CASSVQTGGSYGYTF
DNA: TGTGCCAGCAGCGTTCAGACAGGGGGTTCATATGGCTACACCTTC

size: NA
V: TRBV7-2
J: TRBJ2-3
D: NA
CDR3: CASSLITDTQYF
DNA: TGTGCCAGCAGCTTAATCACAGATACGCAGTATTTT

size: NA
V: TRBV5-4
J: TRBJ2-3
D: TRBD1
CDR3: CASSLGGQGADTQYF
DNA: TGTGCCAGCAGCTTGGGGGGACAGGGGGCAGATACGCAGTATTTT

size: once
V: TRBV4-1
J: TRBJ2-2
D: NA
CDR3: CASSPEVRSNTGELFF
DNA: TGCGCCAGCAGCCCGGAGGTCAGATCGAACACCGGGGAGCTGTTTTTT